This paragraph covers one TCR beta chain sequence. The antigen remains undetermined. Only in-frame clones appear in the TCRdb table, and some are missing; sequencing was by immunoSEQ multiplex PCR. The sample includes approximately 100,000 clones, roughly 91% of them seen just once. The CDR3 is made up of 11 amino acids. V lost 5 bases and J 8 bases, leaving 9 bases between the germline ends. In germline, CDR1 is SNHLY, CDR2 FYNNEI. These data come from a study of identifying expanded T cells in peripheral blood. Study observations and caveats: About 1.2 clones differed between technical replicates, versus about 16 and 19 over time.

The rearrangement links TRBV2 to TRBJ2-5; no clear D gene. The sequenced material came from blood. This clonotype originated in a person between 18 and 69 years old in good health. CDR3 nucleotide sequence: TGTGCCAGCAGTCCGACAAATACCCAGTACTTC. It is translated as CASSPTNTQYF.